One sample yielded the 19 T cell receptor beta chains listed below, sequenced in a study of spatial heterogeneity in lung cancer. Using its own MiXCR run on the 5' RACE reads, TCRdb lists one record per CDR3 protein. The table lists 40,000 to 50,000 distinct CDR3 sequences, about 13% of them singletons. Indicated time point: sample taken at primary tumor resection. The sample was PBMCs, taken at surgery. These receptors all come from a male donor with early-stage non-small cell lung cancer.

The table lists this clonotype with a few counts. The chain uses TRBV10-3 and TRBJ1-1; no reliable D call. The CDR3 covers 16 residues. Germline CDR1 ENHRY, CDR2 SYGVKD. V dropped 1 base and J dropped 1 base, with 13 bases sitting between them. CDR3: CAISEWRPETNTEAFF. Written as DNA, the CDR3 is TGTGCCATCAGTGAGTGGAGGCCAGAGACGAACACTGAAGCTTTCTTT.

This clonotype has more than one count but fewer than ten. V is TRBV7-2 and J is TRBJ2-7; tentatively, D is TRBD2 (6 bases). Germline V CDR1 and CDR2: SGHTA, FQGNSA. The CDR3 has 13 amino acids. V was shortened by 5 bases and J by 4 bases, with 12 bases between the two germline ends. The CDR3 coding sequence is TGTGCCAGCAGCCCTGTCGGGACTTACGAGCAGTACTTC. Its translation: CASSPVGTYEQYF.

This clonotype has at least ten counts. The V and J genes are TRBV20-1 and TRBJ2-7; D is unclear. Germline V gene data show CDR1 as DFQATT and CDR2 as SNEGSKA (reference sequence). Trimming left V 2 bases short and J 1 base short, with 9 bases between. The CDR3 covers 13 residues. CDR3 amino acids: CSARTATSYEQYF. The CDR3 nucleotides read TGCAGTGCTAGAACAGCTACGTCCTACGAGCAGTACTTC.

Here the CDR3 DNA reads TGTGCCAGCAGCTTAGGACAGCGACAGCAGTATTTT. Translating gives CASSLGQRQQYF. The chain is built from TRBV11-3 and TRBJ2-3; TRBD1 might be the D (5 bases). This CDR3 region has 12 residues. Per germline, CDR1 SGHNT and CDR2 YENEEA. V dropped 1 base and J dropped 11 bases, with 10 bases sitting between them. The whole variable domain, remainder taken from reference TRBV11-3 and TRBJ2-3, is EAGVVQSPRYKIIEKKQPVAFWCNPISGHNTLYWYLQNLGQGPELLIRYENEEAVDDSQLPKDRFSAERLKGVDSTLKIQPAELGDSAVYLCASSLGQRQQYFGPGTRLTVL.

The chain combines TRBV28 with TRBJ2-1; TRBD2 might be the D (5 bases). In germline, CDR1 is MDHEN, CDR2 SYDVKM. This CDR3 region has 18 residues. V lost 7 bases, J lost 0 bases, and 22 bases lay in between. CDR3 sequence reads: CASNNGGWGTSSYNEQFF. Written as DNA, the CDR3 is TGTGCCAGCAATAACGGTGGGTGGGGAACTAGCTCCTACAATGAGCAGTTCTTC.

A few counts support this clonotype. The chain has TRBV6-2 or TRBV6-3 and TRBJ2-7; tentative D call: TRBD2 (5 bases). Trimming cost V 8 bases and J 0 bases, with 17 bases left between them. The CDR3 extends over 15 amino acids. Per the germline V gene, CDR1 is MNHEY and CDR2 is SVGEGT. The CDR3 DNA follows: TGTGCCAGCTGGGATGGACTTACTAGCTCCTACGAGCAGTACTTC. Its translation: CASWDGLTSSYEQYF.

In this sample, this clonotype turned up a few times. CDR3 DNA: TGTGCCAGCTCCTGGGACAGGGGAGGCTACGAGCAGTACTTC. Residues: CASSWDRGGYEQYF. This chain uses TRBV18 with TRBJ2-7; 10 bases are a match to TRBD1. V lost 6 bases to trimming and J lost 3 bases; unmatched junction nucleotides: 5. The CDR3 consists of 14 residues. Germline assignment: CDR1 KGHSH and CDR2 LQKENI.

The CDR3 sequence: CATSRDLGKETQYF. The CDR3 coding sequence is TGTGCCACCAGCAGAGATTTGGGAAAAGAGACCCAGTACTTC. This chain uses TRBV15 with TRBJ2-5; D not certain. The V gene's germline CDR1 is LNHNV and CDR2 YYDKDF (reference sequence). This CDR3 comprises 14 residues. V gave up 0 bases and J gave up 3 bases, with 8 bases separating them.

This chain connects TRBV20-1 to TRBJ1-2; TRBD1 matches 9 bases. The ends lost 7 bases at V and 2 bases at J; junction bases unmatched: 5. Per the germline V gene, CDR1 is DFQATT and CDR2 is SNEGSKA (reference sequence). The CDR3 loop spans 13 amino acids. The CDR3 protein is CSVRDRENYGYTF. CDR3 DNA: TGCAGTGTGAGGGACAGGGAAAACTATGGCTACACCTTC.

V gene TRBV20-1 combines with J gene TRBJ2-5; maybe TRBD1 (7 bases). From germline, CDR1 is DFQATT and CDR2 SNEGSKA (reference sequence). The CDR3 contains 15 residues. CDR3 region: CSGLRDSPRQETQYF. CDR3 nucleotides: TGCAGCGGCCTGCGGGACAGTCCCCGCCAAGAGACCCAGTACTTC.

This clonotype has ten or more counts. The chain carries TRBV28 and TRBJ1-1; D gene unclear. V dropped 4 bases and J dropped 5 bases, with 14 bases sitting between them. Germline CDR1 reads MDHEN; CDR2 reads SYDVKM. The CDR3 is 14 amino acids. The CDR3 region has the DNA TGTGCCAGCAGTTCCCCCCGAGGCGGGACTGAAGCTTTCTTT. Residues: CASSSPRGGTEAFF.

This chain links TRBV20-1 with TRBJ1-2; D unresolved. The germline V gene encodes CDR1 DFQATT and CDR2 SNEGSKA (reference sequence). The CDR3 is made up of 13 amino acids. The germline V and J ends were trimmed by 5 bases and 8 bases, with 18 bases remaining between them. CDR3 DNA: TGCAGTGCTTTTACCGCCGGGCAGTTGGGCTACACCTTC. Its protein product is CSAFTAGQLGYTF.

This clonotype was found many times. The chain uses TRBV29-1 and TRBJ1-2, with D possibly matching TRBD1 (5 bases). CDR3 size: 16 residues. V dropped 4 bases and J dropped 4 bases, with 22 bases sitting between them. From germline, CDR1 is SQVTM and CDR2 ANQGSEA. The CDR3 loop reads CSVAPRPLAGTYGYTF. Written as DNA, the CDR3 is TGCAGCGTTGCCCCGAGGCCCCTGGCAGGGACCTATGGCTACACCTTC.

V usage is TRBV11-2 and J usage is TRBJ2-3; D may be TRBD2 (6 bases). CDR1 SGHAT and CDR2 FQNNGV come from the germline V gene. The CDR3 length is 14 residues. Trimming pared 7 bases from V and 1 base from J, leaving 12 bases between. CDR3 residues: CASIPWGGTDTQYF. Here the CDR3 DNA reads TGTGCCAGCATCCCTTGGGGGGGCACAGATACGCAGTATTTT. Filled out from reference TRBV11-2 and TRBJ2-3, the complete variable domain reads EAGVAQSPRYKIIEKRQSVAFWCNPISGHATLYWYQQILGQGPKLLIQFQNNGVVDDSQLPKDRFSAERLKGVDSTLKIQPAKLEDSAVYLCASIPWGGTDTQYFGPGTRLTVL.

There are a few counts of this clonotype. This rearrangement joins TRBV28 to TRBJ2-5; D gene ambiguous. The CDR3 sequence is 13 residues long. The germline CDR1 and CDR2 sequences are MDHEN and SYDVKM. The V end lost 7 bases, the J end lost 0 bases, and 9 bases lay between the germline ends. The CDR3 nucleotides are TGTGCCAGCAATAAGCAGTACCAAGAGACCCAGTACTTC. This translates into CASNKQYQETQYF.

This chain joins TRBV6-6 and TRBJ2-7; D unresolved. The V end lost 5 bases, the J end lost 3 bases, and 11 bases lay between the germline ends. This CDR3 has 13 amino acids. CDR1 and CDR2 (germline): MNHNY, SVGAGI (reference sequence). The CDR3 bases are TGTGCCAGCAGTCACGGTGGCGGCTACGAGCAGTACTTC. This codes for CASSHGGGYEQYF.

This clonotype was counted between two and nine times. The chain joins TRBV20-1 to TRBJ2-4, with 7 bases matching TRBD1. Germline values: CDR1 DFQATT, CDR2 SNEGSKA (reference sequence). V shed 3 bases and J 7 bases; nucleotides not matched to a gene: 9. The CDR3 length is 14 residues. The CDR3 DNA reads TGCAGTGCTAGGAACACAGGGGTTCAGAACATTCAGTACTTC. It yields the protein CSARNTGVQNIQYF.

This sequence joins TRBV5-1 and TRBJ2-2; 7 positions match TRBD1. The CDR3 spans 15 residues. CDR1 is SGHRS and CDR2 is YFSETQ in the germline V gene. The ends lost 0 bases at V and 5 bases at J; junction bases unmatched: 4. CDR3 amino acids: CASSLAPTGTGELFF. The CDR3 DNA reads as TGCGCCAGCAGCTTGGCGCCGACAGGGACCGGGGAGCTGTTTTTT.

V gene TRBV7-2 combines with J gene TRBJ2-5; perhaps TRBD2 as D (6 bases). Trimming cost V 3 bases and J 7 bases, with 6 bases left between them. From germline, CDR1 is SGHTA and CDR2 FQGNSA. The CDR3 covers 11 residues. CDR3 in DNA: TGTGCCAGCAGCTTGGGGGGGACCCAGTACTTC. This translates into CASSLGGTQYF.